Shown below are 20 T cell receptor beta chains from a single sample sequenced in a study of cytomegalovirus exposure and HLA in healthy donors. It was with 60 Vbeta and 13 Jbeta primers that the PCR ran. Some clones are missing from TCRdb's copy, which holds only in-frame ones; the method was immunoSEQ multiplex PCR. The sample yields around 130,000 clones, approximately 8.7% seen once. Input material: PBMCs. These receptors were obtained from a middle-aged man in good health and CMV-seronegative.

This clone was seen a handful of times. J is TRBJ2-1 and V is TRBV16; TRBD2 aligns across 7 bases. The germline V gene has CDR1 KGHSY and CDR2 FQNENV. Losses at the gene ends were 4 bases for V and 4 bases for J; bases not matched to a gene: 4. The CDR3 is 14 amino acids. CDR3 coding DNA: TGTGCCAGCAGCCTGCTAGCGGTTTACAATGAGCAGTTCTTC. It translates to CASSLLAVYNEQFF.

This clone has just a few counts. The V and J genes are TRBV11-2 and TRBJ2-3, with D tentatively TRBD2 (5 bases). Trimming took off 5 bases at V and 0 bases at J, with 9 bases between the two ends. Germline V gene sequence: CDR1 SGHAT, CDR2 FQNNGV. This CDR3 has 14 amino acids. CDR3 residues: CASSVQRSTDTQYF. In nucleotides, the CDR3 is TGTGCCAGCAGCGTTCAGCGGAGCACAGATACGCAGTATTTT.

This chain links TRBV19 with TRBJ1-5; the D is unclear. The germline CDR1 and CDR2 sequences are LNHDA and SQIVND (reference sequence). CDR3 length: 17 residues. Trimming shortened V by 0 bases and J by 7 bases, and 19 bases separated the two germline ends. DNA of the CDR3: TGTGCCAGTAGTATAGAAGTTGCCTCAAAGACGGGGCAGCCCCAGCATTTT. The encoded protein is CASSIEVASKTGQPQHF.

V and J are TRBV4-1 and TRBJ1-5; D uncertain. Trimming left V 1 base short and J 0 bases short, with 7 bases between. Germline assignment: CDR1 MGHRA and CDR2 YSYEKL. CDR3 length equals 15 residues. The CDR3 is CASSQGHLSNQPQHF. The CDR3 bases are TGCGCCAGCAGCCAAGGACACCTTAGCAATCAGCCCCAGCATTTT.

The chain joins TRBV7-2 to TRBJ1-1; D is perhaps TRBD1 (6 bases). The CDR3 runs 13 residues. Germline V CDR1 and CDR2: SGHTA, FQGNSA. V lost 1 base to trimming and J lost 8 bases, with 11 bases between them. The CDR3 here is CASSLGTGLEAFF. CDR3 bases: TGTGCCAGCAGCTTAGGCACAGGGCTCGAAGCTTTCTTT.

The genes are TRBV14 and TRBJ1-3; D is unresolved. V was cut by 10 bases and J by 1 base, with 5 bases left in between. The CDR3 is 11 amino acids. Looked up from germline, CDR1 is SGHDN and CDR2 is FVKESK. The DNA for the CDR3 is TGTGCCATCCGTTCTGGAAACACCATATATTTT. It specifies CAIRSGNTIYF.

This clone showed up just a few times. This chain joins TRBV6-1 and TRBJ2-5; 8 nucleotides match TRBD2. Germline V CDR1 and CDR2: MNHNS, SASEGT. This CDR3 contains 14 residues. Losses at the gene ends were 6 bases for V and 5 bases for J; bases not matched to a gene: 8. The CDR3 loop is CASRLSGAGETQYF. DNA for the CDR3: TGTGCCAGCAGACTTAGCGGGGCCGGTGAGACCCAGTACTTC.

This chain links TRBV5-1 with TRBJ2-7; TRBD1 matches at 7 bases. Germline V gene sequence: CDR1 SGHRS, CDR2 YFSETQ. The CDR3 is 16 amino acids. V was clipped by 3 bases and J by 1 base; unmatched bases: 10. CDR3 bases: TGCGCCAGCAGCTATGCAATTACAGGGGAATCCTACGAGCAGTACTTC. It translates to CASSYAITGESYEQYF.

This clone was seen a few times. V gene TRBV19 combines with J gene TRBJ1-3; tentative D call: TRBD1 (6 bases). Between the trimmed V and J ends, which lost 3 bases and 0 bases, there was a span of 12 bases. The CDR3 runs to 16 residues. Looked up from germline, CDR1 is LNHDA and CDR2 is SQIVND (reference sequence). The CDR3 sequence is CASSIGGSHSGNTIYF. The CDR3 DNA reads TGTGCCAGTAGTATTGGGGGCAGCCACTCTGGAAACACCATATATTTT.

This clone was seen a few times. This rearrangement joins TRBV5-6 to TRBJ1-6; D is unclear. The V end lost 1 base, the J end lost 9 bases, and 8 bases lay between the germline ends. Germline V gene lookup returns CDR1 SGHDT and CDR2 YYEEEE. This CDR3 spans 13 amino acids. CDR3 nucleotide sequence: TGTGCCAGCAGCTTGCCAGGAACTTCACCCCTCCACTTT. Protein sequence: CASSLPGTSPLHF.

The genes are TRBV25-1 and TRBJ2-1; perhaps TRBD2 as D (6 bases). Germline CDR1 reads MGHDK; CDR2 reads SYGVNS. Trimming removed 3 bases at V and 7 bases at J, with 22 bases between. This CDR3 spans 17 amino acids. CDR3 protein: CASSEAGYVLAENEQFF. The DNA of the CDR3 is TGTGCCAGCAGTGAGGCGGGGTACGTATTAGCGGAGAATGAGCAGTTCTTC.

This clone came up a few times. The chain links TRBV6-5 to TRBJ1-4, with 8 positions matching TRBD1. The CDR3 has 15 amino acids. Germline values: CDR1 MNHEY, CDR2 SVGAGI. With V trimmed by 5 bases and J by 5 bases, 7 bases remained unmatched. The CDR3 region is CASSASGGGNEKLFF. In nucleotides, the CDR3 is TGTGCCAGCAGTGCCTCAGGGGGCGGGAATGAAAAACTGTTTTTT.

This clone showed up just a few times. This CDR3 reads CASKQGNTEAFF. CDR3 nucleotide sequence: TGTGCCAGTAAGCAGGGGAACACTGAAGCTTTCTTT. The rearrangement uses TRBV19 and TRBJ1-1; a weak D match, TRBD1 (5 bases). Germline-derived CDR1 and CDR2 are LNHDA and SQIVND (reference sequence). CDR3 size: 12 residues. V was shortened by 7 bases and J by 1 base, with 7 bases between the two germline ends.

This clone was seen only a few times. CDR3 residues: CASNTQGTPLHF. The DNA of the CDR3 is TGTGCCAGCAACACACAGGGGACACCCCTCCACTTT. This rearrangement joins TRBV7-9 to TRBJ1-6; 7 positions agree with TRBD1. V gave up 7 bases and J gave up 11 bases; unmatched junction bases: 5. Germline V gene sequence: CDR1 SEHNR, CDR2 FQNEAQ (reference sequence). The length of the CDR3 is 12 residues. The variable domain in full, completed from reference TRBV7-9 and TRBJ1-6, reads DTGVSQNPRHKITKRGQNVTFRCDPISEHNRLYWYRQTLGQGPEFLTYFQNEAQLEKSRLLSDRFSAERPKGSFSTLEIQRTEQGDSAMYLCASNTQGTPLHFGNGTRLTVT.

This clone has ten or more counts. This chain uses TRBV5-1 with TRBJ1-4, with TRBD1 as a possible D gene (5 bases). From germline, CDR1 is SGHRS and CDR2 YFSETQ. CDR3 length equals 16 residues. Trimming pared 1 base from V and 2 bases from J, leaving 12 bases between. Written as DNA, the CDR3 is TGCGCCAGCAGCTTGATCCCACAGGCTACTAATGAAAAACTGTTTTTT. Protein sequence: CASSLIPQATNEKLFF.

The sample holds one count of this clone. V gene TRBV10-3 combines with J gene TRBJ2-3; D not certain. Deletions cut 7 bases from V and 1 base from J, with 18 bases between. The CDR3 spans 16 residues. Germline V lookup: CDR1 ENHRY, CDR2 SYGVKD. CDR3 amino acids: CAITESQAVRTDTQYF. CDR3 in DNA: TGTGCCATCACTGAATCTCAGGCAGTGCGCACAGATACGCAGTATTTT.

CDR3 region: CASSPTGSHEQYF. The CDR3 DNA sequence: TGTGCCAGCAGTCCTACAGGGAGCCACGAGCAGTACTTC. This chain uses TRBV7-9 with TRBJ2-7, with a possible D match to TRBD1 (6 bases). CDR1 is SEHNR and CDR2 is FQNEAQ in the germline V gene (reference sequence). Trimming cost V 6 bases and J 5 bases, with 14 bases left between them. The CDR3 extends over 13 amino acids. The whole variable domain, remainder taken from reference TRBV7-9 and TRBJ2-7, is DTGVSQNPRHKITKRGQNVTFRCDPISEHNRLYWYRQTLGQGPEFLTYFQNEAQLEKSRLLSDRFSAERPKGSFSTLEIQRTEQGDSAMYLCASSPTGSHEQYFGPGTRLTVT.

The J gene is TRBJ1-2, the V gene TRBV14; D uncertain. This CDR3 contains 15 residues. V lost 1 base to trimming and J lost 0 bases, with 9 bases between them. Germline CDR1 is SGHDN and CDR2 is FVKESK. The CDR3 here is CASSQGRSPNYGYTF. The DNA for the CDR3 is TGTGCCAGCAGCCAAGGCCGGTCACCTAACTATGGCTACACCTTC.

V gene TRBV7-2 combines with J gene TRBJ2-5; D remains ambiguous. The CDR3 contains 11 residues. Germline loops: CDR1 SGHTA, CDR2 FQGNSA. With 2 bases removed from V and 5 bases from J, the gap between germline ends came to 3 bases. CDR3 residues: CASSLSETQYF. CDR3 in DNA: TGTGCCAGCAGCTTATCTGAGACCCAGTACTTC.

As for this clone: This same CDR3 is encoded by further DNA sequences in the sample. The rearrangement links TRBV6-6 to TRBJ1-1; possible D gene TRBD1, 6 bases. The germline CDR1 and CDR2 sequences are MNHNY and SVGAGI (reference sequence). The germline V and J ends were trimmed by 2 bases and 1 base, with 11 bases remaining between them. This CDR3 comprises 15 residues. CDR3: CASSYLPRGNTEAFF. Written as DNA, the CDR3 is TGTGCCAGCAGTTACCTTCCCAGGGGGAACACTGAAGCTTTCTTT.